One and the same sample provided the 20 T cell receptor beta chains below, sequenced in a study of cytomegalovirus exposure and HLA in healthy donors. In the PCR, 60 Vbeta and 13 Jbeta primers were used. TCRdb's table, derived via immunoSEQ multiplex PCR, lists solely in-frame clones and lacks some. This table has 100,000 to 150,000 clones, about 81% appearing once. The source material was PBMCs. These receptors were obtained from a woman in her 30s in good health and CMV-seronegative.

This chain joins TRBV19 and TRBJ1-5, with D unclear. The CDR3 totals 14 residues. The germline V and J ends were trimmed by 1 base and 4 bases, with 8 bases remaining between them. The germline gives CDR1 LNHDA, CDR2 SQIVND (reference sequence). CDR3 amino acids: CASSIGRENQPQHF. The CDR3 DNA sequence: TGTGCCAGTAGTATAGGACGGGAGAATCAGCCCCAGCATTTT.

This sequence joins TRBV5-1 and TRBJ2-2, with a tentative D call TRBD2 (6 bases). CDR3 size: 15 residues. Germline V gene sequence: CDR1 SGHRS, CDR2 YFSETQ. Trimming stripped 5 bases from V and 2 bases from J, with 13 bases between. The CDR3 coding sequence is TGCGCCAGCAGTTCCGGGACTGGCAACACCGGGGAGCTGTTTTTT. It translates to CASSSGTGNTGELFF.

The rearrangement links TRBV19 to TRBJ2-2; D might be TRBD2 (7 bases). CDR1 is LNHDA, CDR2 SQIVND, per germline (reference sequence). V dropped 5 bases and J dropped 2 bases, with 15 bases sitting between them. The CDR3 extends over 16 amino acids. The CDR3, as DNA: TGTGCCAGTAGTCCCTGGGGGGGCAGTAACACCGGGGAGCTGTTTTTT. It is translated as CASSPWGGSNTGELFF. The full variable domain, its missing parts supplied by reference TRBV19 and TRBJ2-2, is DGGITQSPKYLFRKEGQNVTLSCEQNLNHDAMYWYRQDPGQGLRLIYYSQIVNDFQKGDIAEGYSVSREKKESFPLTVTSAQKNPTAFYLCASSPWGGSNTGELFFGEGSRLTVL.

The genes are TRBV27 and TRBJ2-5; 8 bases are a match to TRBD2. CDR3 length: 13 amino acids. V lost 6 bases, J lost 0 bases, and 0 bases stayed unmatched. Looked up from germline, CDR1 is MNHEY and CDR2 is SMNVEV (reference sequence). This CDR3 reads CASRGLDQETQYF. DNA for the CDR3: TGTGCCAGCAGGGGACTAGACCAAGAGACCCAGTACTTC.

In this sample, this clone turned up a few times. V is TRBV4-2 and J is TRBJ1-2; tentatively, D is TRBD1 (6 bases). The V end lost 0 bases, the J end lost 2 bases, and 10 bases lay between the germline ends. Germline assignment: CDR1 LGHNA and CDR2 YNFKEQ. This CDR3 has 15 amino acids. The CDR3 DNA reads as TGTGCCAGCAGCCAAGATGGGCAGGGGAACTATGGCTACACCTTC. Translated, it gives CASSQDGQGNYGYTF.

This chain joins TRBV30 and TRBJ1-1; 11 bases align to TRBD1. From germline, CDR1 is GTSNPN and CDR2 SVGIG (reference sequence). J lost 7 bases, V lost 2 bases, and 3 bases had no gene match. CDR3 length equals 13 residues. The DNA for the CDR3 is TGTGCCTGGAGTCCGGGACAGGGGGTTGAAGCTTTCTTT. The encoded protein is CAWSPGQGVEAFF.

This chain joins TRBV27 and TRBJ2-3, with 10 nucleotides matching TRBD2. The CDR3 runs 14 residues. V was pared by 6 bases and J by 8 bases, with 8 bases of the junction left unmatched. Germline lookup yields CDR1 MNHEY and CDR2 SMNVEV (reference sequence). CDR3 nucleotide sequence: TGTGCCAGCAGATGGAGCGGGGGGGAGGGTACGCAGTATTTT. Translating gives CASRWSGGEGTQYF.

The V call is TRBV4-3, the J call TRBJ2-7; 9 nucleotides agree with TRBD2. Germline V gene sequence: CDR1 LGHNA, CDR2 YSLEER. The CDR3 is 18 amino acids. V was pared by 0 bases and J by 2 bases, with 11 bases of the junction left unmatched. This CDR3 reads CASSQDAFASGTTYEQYF. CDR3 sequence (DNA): TGCGCCAGCAGCCAAGATGCCTTCGCTAGCGGGACAACCTACGAGCAGTACTTC.

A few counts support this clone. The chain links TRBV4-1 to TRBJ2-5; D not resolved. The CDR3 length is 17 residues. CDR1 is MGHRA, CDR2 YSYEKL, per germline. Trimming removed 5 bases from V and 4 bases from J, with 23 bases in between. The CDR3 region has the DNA TGCGCCAGCAGCGAAGGTGGTATCGGGTTTGGCGGAGAGACCCAGTACTTC. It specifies CASSEGGIGFGGETQYF.

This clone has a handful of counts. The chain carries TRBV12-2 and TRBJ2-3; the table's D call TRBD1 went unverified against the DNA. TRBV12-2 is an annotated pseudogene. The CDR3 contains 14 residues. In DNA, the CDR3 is TGTGCAAGTCGTCGACAGGGACGCACAGATACGCAGTATTTT. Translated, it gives CASRRQGRTDTQYF.

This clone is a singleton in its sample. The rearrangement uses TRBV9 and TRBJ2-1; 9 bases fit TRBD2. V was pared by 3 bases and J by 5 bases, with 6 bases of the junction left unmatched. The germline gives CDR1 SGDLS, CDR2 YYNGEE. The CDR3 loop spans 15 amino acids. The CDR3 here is CASSARLAVNNEQFF. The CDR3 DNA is TGTGCCAGCAGCGCCAGACTAGCGGTGAACAATGAGCAGTTCTTC.

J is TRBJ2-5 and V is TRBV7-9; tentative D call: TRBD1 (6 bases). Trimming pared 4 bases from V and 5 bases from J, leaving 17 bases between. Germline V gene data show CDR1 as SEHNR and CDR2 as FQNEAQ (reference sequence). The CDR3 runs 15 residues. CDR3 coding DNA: TGTGCCAGCAGCTCAGTACAGGGTTGGATGGAGACCCAGTACTTC. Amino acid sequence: CASSSVQGWMETQYF.

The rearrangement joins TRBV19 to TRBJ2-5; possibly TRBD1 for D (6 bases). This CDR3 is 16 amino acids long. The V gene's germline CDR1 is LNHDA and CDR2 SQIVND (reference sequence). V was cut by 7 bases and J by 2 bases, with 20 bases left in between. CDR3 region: CASKNPTGPTQETQYF. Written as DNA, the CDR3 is TGTGCCAGTAAGAACCCGACAGGTCCTACTCAAGAGACCCAGTACTTC.

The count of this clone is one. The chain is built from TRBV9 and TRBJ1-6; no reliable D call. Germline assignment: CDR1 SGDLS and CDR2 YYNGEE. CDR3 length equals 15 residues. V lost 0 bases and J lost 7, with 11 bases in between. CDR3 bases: TGTGCCAGCAGCGTAGTGGCAGGCCTAAATTCACCCCTCCACTTT. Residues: CASSVVAGLNSPLHF.

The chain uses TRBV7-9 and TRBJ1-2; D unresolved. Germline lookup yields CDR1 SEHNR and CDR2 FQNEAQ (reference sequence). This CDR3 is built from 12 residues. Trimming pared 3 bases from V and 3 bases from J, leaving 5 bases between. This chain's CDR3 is CASSFRDYGYTF. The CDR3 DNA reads TGTGCCAGCAGCTTCCGAGACTATGGCTACACCTTC.

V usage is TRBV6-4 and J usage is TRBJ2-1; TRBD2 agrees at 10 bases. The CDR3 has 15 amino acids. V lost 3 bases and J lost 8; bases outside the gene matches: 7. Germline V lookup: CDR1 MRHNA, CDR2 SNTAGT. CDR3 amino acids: CASSEASGSGDEQFF. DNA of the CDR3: TGTGCCAGCAGTGAGGCTAGCGGGAGTGGCGATGAGCAGTTCTTC.

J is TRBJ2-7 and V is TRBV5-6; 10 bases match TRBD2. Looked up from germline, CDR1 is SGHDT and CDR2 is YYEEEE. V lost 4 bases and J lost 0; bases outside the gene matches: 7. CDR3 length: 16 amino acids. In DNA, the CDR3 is TGTGCCAGCAGCAGAGGACTAGCGGATCGCTCCTACGAGCAGTACTTC. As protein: CASSRGLADRSYEQYF. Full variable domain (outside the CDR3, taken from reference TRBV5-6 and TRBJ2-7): DAGVTQSPTHLIKTRGQQVTLRCSPKSGHDTVSWYQQALGQGPQFIFQYYEEEERQRGNFPDRFSGHQFPNYSSELNVNALLLGDSALYLCASSRGLADRSYEQYFGPGTRLTVT.

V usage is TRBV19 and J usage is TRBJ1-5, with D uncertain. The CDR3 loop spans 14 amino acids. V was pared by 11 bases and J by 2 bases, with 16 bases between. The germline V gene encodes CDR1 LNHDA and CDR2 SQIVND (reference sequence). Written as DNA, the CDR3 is TGTGCCCTCAGGTACGGTAATGGCAATCAGCCCCAGCATTTT. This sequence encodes CALRYGNGNQPQHF.

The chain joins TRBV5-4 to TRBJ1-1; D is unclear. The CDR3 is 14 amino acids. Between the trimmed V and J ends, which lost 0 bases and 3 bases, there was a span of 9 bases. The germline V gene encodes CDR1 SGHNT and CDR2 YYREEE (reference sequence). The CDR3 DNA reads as TGTGCCAGCAGCTTGGGGGCCCTGGACACTGAAGCTTTCTTT. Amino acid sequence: CASSLGALDTEAFF.

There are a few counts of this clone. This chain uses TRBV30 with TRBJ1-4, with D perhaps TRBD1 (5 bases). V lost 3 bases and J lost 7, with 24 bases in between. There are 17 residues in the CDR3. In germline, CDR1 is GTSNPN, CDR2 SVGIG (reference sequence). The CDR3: CAWRDTTLTLVGEKLFF. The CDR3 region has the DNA TGTGCCTGGAGGGACACCACCCTGACCTTAGTTGGTGAAAAACTGTTTTTT.